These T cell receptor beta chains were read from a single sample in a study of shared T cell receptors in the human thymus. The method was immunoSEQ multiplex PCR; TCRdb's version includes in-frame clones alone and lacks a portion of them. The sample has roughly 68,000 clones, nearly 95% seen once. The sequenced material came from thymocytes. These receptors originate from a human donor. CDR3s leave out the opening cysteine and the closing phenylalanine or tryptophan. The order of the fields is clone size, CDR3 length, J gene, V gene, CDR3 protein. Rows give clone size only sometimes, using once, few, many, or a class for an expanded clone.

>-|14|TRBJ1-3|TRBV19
ASSISDRVSGNTIY
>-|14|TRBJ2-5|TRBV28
ASSLGTGVIQETQY
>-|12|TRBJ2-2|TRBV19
ASSTSGATGELF
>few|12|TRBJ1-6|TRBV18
ASSPSPYNSPLH
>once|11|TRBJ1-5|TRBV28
ASRGQGGQPQH
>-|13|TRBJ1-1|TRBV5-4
ASSIPGGQGTEAF
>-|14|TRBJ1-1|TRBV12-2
ASRLAPRQGGAEAF
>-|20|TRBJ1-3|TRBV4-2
ASSQPGTLGSDKGDSGNTIY
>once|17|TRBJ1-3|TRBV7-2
ASSLVRVTGQEYGNTIY
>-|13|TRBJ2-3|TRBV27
ASSPRGVRPDTQY
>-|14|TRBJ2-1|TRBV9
ASSVAGRASYNEQF
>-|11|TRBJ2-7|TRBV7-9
ASGLAGPYEQY
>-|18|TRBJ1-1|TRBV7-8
ASSTQRDRGLVVMNTEAF
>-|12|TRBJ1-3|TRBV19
ASSEGRSGNTIY
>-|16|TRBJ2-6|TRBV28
ASSPQGLTQSRANVLT
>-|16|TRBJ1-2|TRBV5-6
ASSAGNGLDGQVGGYT
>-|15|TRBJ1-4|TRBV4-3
ASSQGRTGPTNEKLF
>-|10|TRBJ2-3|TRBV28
ASSLRTDTQY
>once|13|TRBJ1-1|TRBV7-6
ASSLVDRLFTEAF
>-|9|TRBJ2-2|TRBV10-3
AIRYTRELF
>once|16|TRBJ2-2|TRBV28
ASNPGTSGESGTGELF
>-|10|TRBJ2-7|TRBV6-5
ASSTPNYEQY
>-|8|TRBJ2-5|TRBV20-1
SASRDRQY
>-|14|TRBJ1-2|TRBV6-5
ASSYRATGENYGYT
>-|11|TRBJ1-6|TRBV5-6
ASSLDRGSPLH
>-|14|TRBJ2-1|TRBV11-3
ASSLATKGTYNEQF
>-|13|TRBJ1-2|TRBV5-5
ASSLGVREPYGYT
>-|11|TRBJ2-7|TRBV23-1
ASVPVTPYEQY
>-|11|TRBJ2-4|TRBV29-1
SVPDSRCNIQY